Following are 19 T cell receptor beta chains from one sample sequenced in a study of vaccination effects on CD4 cells after COVID-19. Antigen-specific CD4+ T cell clonotypes were called by their expansion after viral peptide-pool culture in ViraFEST. When around ten days of culture had elapsed, CD4+ T cells were isolated. Nucleocapsid antibodies stayed negative before and after vaccination, showing no earlier SARS-CoV-2 infection. Using immunoSEQ multiplex PCR, the repertoire was profiled, and TCRdb retains in-frame clones only, with some absent. The sample yields about 68,000 clones, 75% to 85% seen once. The antigens these receptors bind are not known. The material sequenced was CD4+ T cells from PBMCs cultured with SARS-CoV-2 spike peptides, taken before COVID-19 vaccination. These TCRs come from a human donor who received a COVID-19 vaccine.

This clone has a single count. The sample holds other DNA sequences that translate to the same CDR3. V gene TRBV5-1 combines with J gene TRBJ2-1, with a tentative D call TRBD1 (5 bases). V lost 0 bases to trimming and J lost 8 bases, with 12 bases between them. The CDR3 is 14 amino acids. Germline V gene sequence: CDR1 SGHRS, CDR2 YFSETQ. In nucleotides, the CDR3 is TGCGCCAGCAGCTTGGTCCAGGGTTTAGATGAGCAGTTCTTC. Amino acids: CASSLVQGLDEQFF.

Points on this clone: The sample contains more than one DNA sequence encoding this CDR3. The CDR3: CATSDLRADGYTF. CDR3 DNA sequence: TGTGCCACCAGTGATTTGAGGGCAGACGGCTACACCTTC. The V gene is TRBV24-1, the J gene TRBJ1-2; D gene unclear. CDR3 length: 13 residues. The V gene lost 0 bases and the J gene lost 8 bases, with 9 bases spanning the gap. Germline values: CDR1 KGHDR, CDR2 SFDVKD.

This clone was found a few times. This chain joins TRBV24-1 and TRBJ2-6; D is possibly TRBD1 (6 bases). Trimming removed 5 bases at V and 2 bases at J, with 6 bases between. This CDR3 is 14 amino acids long. Germline CDR1 is KGHDR and CDR2 is SFDVKD. Here the CDR3 DNA reads TGTGCCACCAGTGGGGGGCCTGGGGCCAACGTCCTGACTTTC. Its translation is CATSGGPGANVLTF.

This clone was counted only a few times. This chain joins TRBV6-5 and TRBJ2-5, with TRBD2 identical over 7 bases. J was trimmed by 4 bases and V by 2 bases; bases with no gene match: 4. CDR3 length: 14 residues. Germline-derived CDR1 and CDR2 are MNHEY and SVGAGI. The CDR3 reads CASSYPGGGETQYF. The DNA for the CDR3 is TGTGCCAGCAGTTACCCGGGGGGTGGAGAGACCCAGTACTTC.

The chain has TRBV2 and TRBJ1-2, with D unresolved. Germline V gene lookup returns CDR1 SNHLY and CDR2 FYNNEI. Trimming took 5 bases from V and 0 from J, leaving 10 bases between them. This CDR3 region has 14 residues. CDR3 loop: CASSPTHTNYGYTF. Here the CDR3 DNA reads TGTGCCAGCAGTCCCACACATACTAACTATGGCTACACCTTC. The entire variable domain, with the rest obtained from reference TRBV2 and TRBJ1-2, is as follows: EPEVTQTPSHQVTQMGQEVILRCVPISNHLYFYWYRQILGQKVEFLVSFYNNEISEKSEIFDDQFSVERPDGSNFTLKIRSTKLEDSAMYFCASSPTHTNYGYTFGSGTRLTVV.

The rearrangement uses TRBV6-5 and TRBJ2-7, with a possible D match to TRBD2 (5 bases). From germline, CDR1 is MNHEY and CDR2 SVGAGI. V shed 6 bases and J shed 3 bases, with 12 bases lying between them. The CDR3 spans 13 residues. The CDR3 loop reads CASSPSGFYEQYV. CDR3 in DNA: TGTGCCAGCAGCCCCTCGGGGTTCTACGAGCAGTACGTC.

The sample holds one count of this clone. The chain carries TRBV18 and TRBJ1-1, with D perhaps TRBD1 (5 bases). V gave up 7 bases and J gave up 2 bases, with 14 bases separating them. Germline CDR1 reads KGHSH; CDR2 reads LQKENI. The CDR3 consists of 14 residues. The CDR3 is CASLTTGGNTEAFF. CDR3 DNA: TGTGCCAGCTTAACTACAGGTGGAAACACTGAAGCTTTCTTT.

The rearrangement uses TRBV4-3 and TRBJ1-1; maybe TRBD1 (5 bases). CDR1 and CDR2 from the germline V gene are LGHNA and YSLEER. The CDR3 sequence is 15 residues long. The V gene lost 1 base and the J gene lost 0 bases, with 9 bases spanning the gap. CDR3 protein: CASSQGGGMNTEAFF. CDR3 bases: TGCGCCAGCAGCCAAGGGGGGGGAATGAACACTGAAGCTTTCTTT.

The chain recombines TRBV5-1 with TRBJ2-3; TRBD1 might be the D (6 bases). The CDR3 is 14 amino acids. The V and J ends lost 0 bases and 6 bases respectively, with 11 bases between them. The germline V gene encodes CDR1 SGHRS and CDR2 YFSETQ. Here the CDR3 DNA reads TGCGCCAGCAGCTTGGGTGCCCAGGGGGATACGCAGTATTTT. It encodes CASSLGAQGDTQYF.

The chain uses TRBV6-5 and TRBJ2-3; D may match TRBD1 or TRBD2 (5 bases each). Looked up from germline, CDR1 is MNHEY and CDR2 is SVGAGI. The CDR3 consists of 15 residues. Trimming removed 6 bases at V and 0 bases at J, with 13 bases between. The CDR3 sequence is CASRYRDLSTDTQYF. In DNA form, the CDR3 reads TGTGCCAGCAGATACCGGGACCTTAGCACAGATACGCAGTATTTT.

V is TRBV6-5 and J is TRBJ1-2; 7 bases are a match to TRBD1. The germline V gene encodes CDR1 MNHEY and CDR2 SVGAGI. This CDR3 spans 14 amino acids. The J segment lost 2 bases and the V segment lost 6 bases, leaving 6 bases of the junction unmatched. CDR3 amino acids: CASRPGRGNYGYTF. The CDR3 nucleotides are TGTGCCAGCAGGCCAGGCAGGGGGAACTATGGCTACACCTTC.

The chain recombines TRBV19 with TRBJ2-3; 7 bases line up with TRBD1. V dropped 0 bases and J dropped 0; count of bases not matched to a gene: 9. The germline gives CDR1 LNHDA, CDR2 SQIVND (reference sequence). This CDR3 has 18 amino acids. In nucleotides, the CDR3 is TGTGCCAGTAGTATAGAGGGTTGGGACAGTGGAAGCACAGATACGCAGTATTTT. It yields the protein CASSIEGWDSGSTDTQYF.

The gene calls are TRBV9 and TRBJ1-1; D call uncertain. The V gene lost 3 bases and the J gene lost 7 bases, with 13 bases spanning the gap. The CDR3 sequence is 13 residues long. CDR1 SGDLS and CDR2 YYNGEE come from the germline V gene. In DNA, the CDR3 is TGTGCCAGCAGCGCTAGTTGGGTGGGTGAAGCTTTCTTT. It codes for CASSASWVGEAFF.

The table lists this clone with a few counts. This sequence joins TRBV6-5 and TRBJ2-1; the D gene could be TRBD1 or TRBD2 (5 bases each). V lost 4 bases and J 2 bases, leaving 12 bases between the germline ends. Germline V gives CDR1 MNHEY, CDR2 SVGAGI. This CDR3 is 15 amino acids long. The CDR3 DNA reads as TGTGCCAGCAGTTTTATCCGGGACGCCTACAATGAGCAGTTCTTC. Translated, it gives CASSFIRDAYNEQFF.

In nucleotides, the CDR3 is TGCGCCAGCAGTGAGGGATTGAACACTGAAGCTTTCTTT. The encoded protein is CASSEGLNTEAFF. This chain connects TRBV5-1 to TRBJ1-1; D is undetermined. V shed 5 bases and J shed 0 bases, with 8 bases lying between them. This CDR3 region has 13 residues. Germline CDR1 SGHRS, CDR2 YFSETQ.

The chain joins TRBV5-6 to TRBJ1-1; the match to TRBD1 covers 7 bases. CDR1 and CDR2 (germline): SGHDT, YYEEEE. CDR3 length: 18 residues. V was pared by 4 bases and J by 2 bases, with 17 bases of the junction left unmatched. The CDR3 DNA reads TGTGCCAGCAGCCGACGGTGGCCCTTGTCAGGGGGAAACACTGAAGCTTTCTTT. Amino acids: CASSRRWPLSGGNTEAFF.

The genes are TRBV29-1 and TRBJ2-5; the D gene could be TRBD1 or TRBD2 (6 bases each). Per germline, CDR1 SQVTM and CDR2 ANQGSEA. The CDR3 totals 13 residues. The V end was cut by 6 bases, the J end by 5 bases, with 16 bases between. In nucleotides, the CDR3 is TGCAGCGTCCCGGGGGCCGTGGGGGAGACCCAGTACTTC. Its translation: CSVPGAVGETQYF.

The chain couples TRBV21-1 to TRBJ1-6. TRBV21-1 is shown as a pseudogene. The CDR3 is made up of 15 amino acids. The CDR3 nucleotides read TGTGCCAGCAGCAGAGAGACGGTTTATAATTCACCCCTCCACTTT. This gives the protein CASSRETVYNSPLHF.

This clone was picked up one time. The V gene is TRBV18, the J gene TRBJ1-4; D call uncertain. Germline V gives CDR1 KGHSH, CDR2 LQKENI. The V and J ends lost 6 bases and 10 bases respectively, with 18 bases between them. The CDR3 runs to 14 residues. In DNA, the CDR3 is TGTGCCAGCTCGACACAGTTTCCCAGCGGAAAACTGTTTTTT. Its translation: CASSTQFPSGKLFF. The entire variable domain, with the rest obtained from reference TRBV18 and TRBJ1-4, is as follows: NAGVMQNPRHLVRRRGQEARLRCSPMKGHSHVYWYRQLPEEGLKFMVYLQKENIIDESGMPKERFSAEFPKEGPSILRIQQVVRGDSAAYFCASSTQFPSGKLFFGSGTQLSVL.